These T cell receptor beta chains were read from a single sample in a study of shared clonotypes between healthy human individuals. The protocol was immunoSEQ multiplex PCR, while the TCRdb copy is restricted to in-frame clones and leaves out a portion. Of under 600,000 clones in the sample, 60% to 80% were seen once. What was sequenced was PBMCs. All receptors derive from a woman aged 40 to 50 in good health. Some clones in this sample may be carry-over from other donors' samples. Both conserved end residues are part of each CDR3. The D gene is left open where the match is weak. Size is stated for part of the rows, as once, few or many counts, or as a class when the clone is expanded.

j_call d_call v_call clone_size cdr3_nt cdr3_aa
TRBJ1-4 NA TRBV15 few TGTGCCACCAGCAGAGAAAACAGGGTCGTAACTAATGAAAAACTGTTTTTT CATSRENRVVTNEKLFF
TRBJ2-7 TRBD1 TRBV27 NA TGTGCCAGCTCCTGGGACAGGGGATCCGAGCAGTACTTC CASSWDRGSEQYF
TRBJ2-2 TRBD2 TRBV28 NA TGTGCCAGCAGTTCCCTGAGGAAGCGGGAGAACACCGGGGAGCTGTTTTTT CASSSLRKRENTGELFF
TRBJ2-3 TRBD2 TRBV28 NA TGTGCCAGCAGTCGACTAGCGGAATTGGATACGCAGTATTTT CASSRLAELDTQYF
TRBJ2-1 NA TRBV20-1 NA TGCAGTGCAAACCCGTGGGGTGAGCAGTTCTTC CSANPWGEQFF
TRBJ2-2 NA TRBV27 NA TGTGCCAGCAGTCCCCCAGGGTCGAACACCGGGGAGCTGTTTTTT CASSPPGSNTGELFF
TRBJ2-3 TRBD2 TRBV11-2 once TGTGCCAGCAGCTTAGATCCGGGGCTAGCGGGAGGACATGCAGATACGCAGTATTTT CASSLDPGLAGGHADTQYF
TRBJ2-1 NA TRBV4-1 few TGCGCCAGCAGCCAAATGGGGGTGGATGAGCAGTTCTTC CASSQMGVDEQFF
TRBJ2-7 TRBD1 TRBV7-9 NA TGTGCCAGCAGCCCCACCGGGACAGGGGCGTACGAGCAGTACTTC CASSPTGTGAYEQYF
TRBJ1-1 TRBD1 TRBV10-3 NA TGTGCCATCAGTCCACGGACAGGGAGCTCTGAAGCTTTCTTT CAISPRTGSSEAFF